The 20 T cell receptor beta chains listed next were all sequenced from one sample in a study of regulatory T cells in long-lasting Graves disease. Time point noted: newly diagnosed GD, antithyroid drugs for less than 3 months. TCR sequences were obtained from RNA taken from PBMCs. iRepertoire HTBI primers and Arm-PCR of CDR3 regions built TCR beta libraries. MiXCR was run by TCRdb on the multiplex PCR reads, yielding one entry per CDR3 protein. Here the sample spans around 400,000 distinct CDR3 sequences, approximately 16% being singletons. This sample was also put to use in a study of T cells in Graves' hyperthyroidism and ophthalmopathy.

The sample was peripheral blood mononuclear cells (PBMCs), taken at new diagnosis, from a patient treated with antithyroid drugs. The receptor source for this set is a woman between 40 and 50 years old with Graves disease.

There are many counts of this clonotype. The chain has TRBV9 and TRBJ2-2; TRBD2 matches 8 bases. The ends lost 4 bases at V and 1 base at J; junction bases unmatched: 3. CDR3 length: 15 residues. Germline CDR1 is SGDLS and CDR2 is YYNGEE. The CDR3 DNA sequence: TGTGCCAGCAGCATACTAGCGGAGAACACCGGGGAGCTGTTTTTT. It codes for CASSILAENTGELFF. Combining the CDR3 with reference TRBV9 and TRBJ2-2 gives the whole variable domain DSGVTQTPKHLITATGQRVTLRCSPRSGDLSVYWYQQSLDQGLQFLIQYYNGEERAKGNILERFSAQQFPDLHSELNLSSLELGDSALYFCASSILAENTGELFFGEGSRLTVL.

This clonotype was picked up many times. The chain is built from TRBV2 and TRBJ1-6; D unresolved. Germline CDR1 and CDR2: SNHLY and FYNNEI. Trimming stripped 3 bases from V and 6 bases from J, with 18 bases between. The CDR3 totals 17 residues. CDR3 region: CASSDLWVVSGNSPLHF. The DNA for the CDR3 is TGTGCCAGCAGTGACCTTTGGGTAGTATCGGGTAATTCACCCCTCCACTTT.

Here the CDR3 reads CASSDPGRTVSYNEQFF. The CDR3 coding sequence is TGTGCCAGTAGTGACCCTGGACGGACGGTCTCATACAATGAGCAGTTCTTC. The chain uses TRBV19 and TRBJ2-1; D gene uncertain. The CDR3 is made up of 17 amino acids. V lost 5 bases and J 4 bases, leaving 21 bases between the germline ends. Germline assignment: CDR1 LNHDA and CDR2 SQIVND (reference sequence).

The CDR3 region has the DNA TGTGCCAGCAGCCTTACAGGGGTGCACTCCTACGAGCAGTACTTC. It codes for CASSLTGVHSYEQYF. V gene TRBV12-3 or TRBV12-4 combines with J gene TRBJ2-7, with 7 bases that match TRBD1. V shed 6 bases, J shed 0 bases, and the junction held 8 bases outside the gene matches. This CDR3 region has 15 residues.

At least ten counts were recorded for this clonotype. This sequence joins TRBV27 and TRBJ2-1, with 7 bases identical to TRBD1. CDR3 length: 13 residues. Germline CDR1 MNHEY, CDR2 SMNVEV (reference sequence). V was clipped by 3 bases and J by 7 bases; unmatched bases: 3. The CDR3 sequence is CASSFTGVNEQFF. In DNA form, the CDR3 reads TGTGCCAGCAGTTTTACAGGGGTGAATGAGCAGTTCTTC.

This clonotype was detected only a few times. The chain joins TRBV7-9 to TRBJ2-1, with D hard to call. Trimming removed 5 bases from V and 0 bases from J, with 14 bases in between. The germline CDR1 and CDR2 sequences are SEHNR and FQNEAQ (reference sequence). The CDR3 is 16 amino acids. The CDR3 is CASSLPRFSSYNEQFF. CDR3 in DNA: TGTGCCAGCAGCCTCCCCCGGTTCTCCTCCTACAATGAGCAGTTCTTC. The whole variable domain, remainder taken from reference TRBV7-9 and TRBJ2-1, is DTGVSQNPRHKITKRGQNVTFRCDPISEHNRLYWYRQTLGQGPEFLTYFQNEAQLEKSRLLSDRFSAERPKGSFSTLEIQRTEQGDSAMYLCASSLPRFSSYNEQFFGPGTRLTVL.

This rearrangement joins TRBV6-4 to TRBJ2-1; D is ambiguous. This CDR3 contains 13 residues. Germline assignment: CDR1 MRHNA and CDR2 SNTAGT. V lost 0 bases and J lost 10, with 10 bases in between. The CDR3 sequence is CASSDSTVGEQFF. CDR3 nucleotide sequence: TGTGCCAGCAGTGACTCGACGGTGGGGGAGCAGTTCTTC.

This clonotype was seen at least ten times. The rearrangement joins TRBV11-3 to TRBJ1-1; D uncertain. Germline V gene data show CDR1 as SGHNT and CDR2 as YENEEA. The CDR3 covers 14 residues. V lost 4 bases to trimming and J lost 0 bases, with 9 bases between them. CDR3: CASSWEAMNTEAFF. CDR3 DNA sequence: TGTGCCAGCAGCTGGGAGGCCATGAACACTGAAGCTTTCTTT.

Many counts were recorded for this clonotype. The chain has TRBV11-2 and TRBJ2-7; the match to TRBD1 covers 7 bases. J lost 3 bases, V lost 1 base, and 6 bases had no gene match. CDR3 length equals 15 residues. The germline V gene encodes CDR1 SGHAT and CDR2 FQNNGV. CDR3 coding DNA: TGTGCCAGCAGCTTAGGGGACAGCCTCCACTACGAGCAGTACTTC. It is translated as CASSLGDSLHYEQYF.

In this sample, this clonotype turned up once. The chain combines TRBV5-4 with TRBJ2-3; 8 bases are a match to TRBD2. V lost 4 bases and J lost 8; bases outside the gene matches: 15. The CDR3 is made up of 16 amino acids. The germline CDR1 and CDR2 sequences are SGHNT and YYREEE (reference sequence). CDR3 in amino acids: CASSPAGAGGPTTQYF. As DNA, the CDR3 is TGTGCCAGCAGCCCCGCTGGGGCGGGAGGCCCCACTACGCAGTATTTT. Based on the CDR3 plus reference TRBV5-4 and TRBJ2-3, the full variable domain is ETGVTQSPTHLIKTRGQQVTLRCSSQSGHNTVSWYQQALGQGPQFIFQYYREEENGRGNFPPRFSGLQFPNYSSELNVNALELDDSALYLCASSPAGAGGPTTQYFGPGTRLTVL.

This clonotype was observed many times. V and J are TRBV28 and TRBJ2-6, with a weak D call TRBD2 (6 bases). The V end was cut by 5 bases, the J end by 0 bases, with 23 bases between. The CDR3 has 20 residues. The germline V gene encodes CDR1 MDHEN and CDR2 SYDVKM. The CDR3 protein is CASSPRDSLEIPSGANVLTF. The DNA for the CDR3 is TGTGCCAGCAGTCCCCGGGACTCACTAGAAATCCCCTCTGGGGCCAACGTCCTGACTTTC.

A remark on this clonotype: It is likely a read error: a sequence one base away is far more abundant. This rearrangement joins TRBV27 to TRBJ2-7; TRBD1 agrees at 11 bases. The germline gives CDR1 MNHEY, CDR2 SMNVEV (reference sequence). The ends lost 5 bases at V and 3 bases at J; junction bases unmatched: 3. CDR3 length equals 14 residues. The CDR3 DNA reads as TGTGCCAGCAGTGATGGGACAGGGGGCTACGAGCAGTACTTC. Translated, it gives CASSDGTGGYEQYF.

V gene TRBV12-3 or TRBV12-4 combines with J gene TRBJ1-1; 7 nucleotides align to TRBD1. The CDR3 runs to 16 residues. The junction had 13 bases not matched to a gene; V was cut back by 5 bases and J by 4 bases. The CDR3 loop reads CASSRDSTIGGTEAFF. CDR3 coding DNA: TGTGCCAGCAGTCGGGACAGCACTATTGGAGGCACTGAAGCTTTCTTT.

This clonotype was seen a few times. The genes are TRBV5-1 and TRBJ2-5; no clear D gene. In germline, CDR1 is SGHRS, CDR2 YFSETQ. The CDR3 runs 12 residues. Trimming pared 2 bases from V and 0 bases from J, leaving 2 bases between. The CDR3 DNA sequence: TGCGCCAGCAGCTTTTACCAAGAGACCCAGTACTTC. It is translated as CASSFYQETQYF.

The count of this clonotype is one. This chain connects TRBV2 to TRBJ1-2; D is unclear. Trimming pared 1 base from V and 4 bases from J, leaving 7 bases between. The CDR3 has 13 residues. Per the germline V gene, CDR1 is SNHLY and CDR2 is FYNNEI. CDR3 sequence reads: CASSEEERYGYTF. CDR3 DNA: TGTGCCAGCAGTGAAGAGGAGCGCTATGGCTACACCTTC.

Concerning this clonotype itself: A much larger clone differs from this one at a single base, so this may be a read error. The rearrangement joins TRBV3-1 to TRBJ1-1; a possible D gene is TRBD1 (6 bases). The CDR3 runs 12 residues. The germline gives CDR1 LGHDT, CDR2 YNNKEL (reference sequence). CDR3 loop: CASSHLQGGASF. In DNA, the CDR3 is TGTGCCAGCAGCCATCTACAGGGAGGGGCTTCCTTT.

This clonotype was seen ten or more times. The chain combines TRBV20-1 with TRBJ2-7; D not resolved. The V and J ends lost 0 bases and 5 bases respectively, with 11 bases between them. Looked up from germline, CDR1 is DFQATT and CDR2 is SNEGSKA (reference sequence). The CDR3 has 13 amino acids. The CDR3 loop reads CSARDTERNEQYF. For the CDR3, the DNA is TGCAGTGCTAGAGATACTGAGAGAAACGAGCAGTACTTC.

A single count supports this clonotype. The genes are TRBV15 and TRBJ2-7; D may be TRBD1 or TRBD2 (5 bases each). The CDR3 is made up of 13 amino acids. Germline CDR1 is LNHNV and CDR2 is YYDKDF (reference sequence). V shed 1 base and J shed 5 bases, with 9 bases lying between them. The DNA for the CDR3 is TGTGCCACCAGCAGAGTTCGGGGCCACGAGCAGTACTTC. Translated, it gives CATSRVRGHEQYF. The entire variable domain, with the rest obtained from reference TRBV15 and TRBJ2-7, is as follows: DAMVIQNPRYQVTQFGKPVTLSCSQTLNHNVMYWYQQKSSQAPKLLFHYYDKDFNNEADTPDNFQSRRPNTSFCFLDIRSPGLGDTAMYLCATSRVRGHEQYFGPGTRLTVT.

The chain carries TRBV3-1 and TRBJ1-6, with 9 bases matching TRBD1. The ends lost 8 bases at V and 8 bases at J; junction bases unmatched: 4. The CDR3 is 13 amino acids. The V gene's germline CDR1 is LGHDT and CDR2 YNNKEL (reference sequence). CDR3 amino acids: CASGWTGDSPLHF. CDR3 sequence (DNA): TGTGCCAGCGGCTGGACAGGGGATTCACCCCTCCACTTT.

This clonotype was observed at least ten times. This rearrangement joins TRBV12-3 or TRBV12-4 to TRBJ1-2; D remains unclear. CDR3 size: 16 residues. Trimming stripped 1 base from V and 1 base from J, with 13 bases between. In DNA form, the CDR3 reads TGTGCCAGCAGTTTAGGATGGGAAGGCGATAACTATGGCTACACCTTC. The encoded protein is CASSLGWEGDNYGYTF.